These T cell receptor beta chains were read from a single sample in a study of blood T cell repertoires in COVID-19. Method: immunoSEQ multiplex PCR; TCRdb's copy keeps in-frame clones and lacks some. In the table there are roughly 150,000 clones, over 80% of which are singletons. The sequenced sample was PBMCs or T cells enriched from blood (not recorded which). The receptors derive from a man in his 70s who had been exposed to COVID-19. The CDR3 runs from the conserved cysteine through the conserved F or W. The D gene is left open where the match is weak. The listing skips clone size in some rows; elsewhere it reads once, few, many or a size class.

length	D	V	size	J	DNA	CDR3
16	TRBD2	TRBV7-3	.	TRBJ2-1	TGTGCCAGCAGTCAAGCTAGCGGGGCTGGGGTCAATGAGCAGTTCTTC	CASSQASGAGVNEQFF
15	TRBD1	TRBV29-1	.	TRBJ1-2	TGCAGCGTCCGGGACAGGGTCCACATTCCCAATGGCTACACCTTC	CSVRDRVHIPNGYTF
15	TRBD2	TRBV19	.	TRBJ2-1	TGTGCCAGTAGTTGGGCTAGCGGGGCCTACAATGAGCAGTTCTTC	CASSWASGAYNEQFF
15	TRBD1	TRBV3-1/TRBV3-2	.	TRBJ2-2	TGTGCCAGCAGCACCGGACAGGATAGGGGCGGGGAGCTGTTTTTT	CASSTGQDRGGELFF
14	.	TRBV5-1	.	TRBJ1-2	TGCGCCAGCAGCGTGACAGCAGGGGACTATGGCTACACCTTC	CASSVTAGDYGYTF
15	.	TRBV19	.	TRBJ1-5	TGTGCCAGTAGTATTAGGGGATATAGCAATCAGCCCCAGCATTTT	CASSIRGYSNQPQHF
13	.	TRBV12-3/TRBV12-4	once	TRBJ1-3	TGTGCCAGCAGTGGAGAGGACAAAAACACCATATATTTT	CASSGEDKNTIYF
14	.	TRBV28	.	TRBJ1-2	TGTGCCAGCAACCTTGGGACACGGGGCTATGGCTACACCTTC	CASNLGTRGYGYTF
13	.	TRBV28	.	TRBJ2-7	TGTGCCAGCAGTTCGAGAGGGTCCTACGAGCAGTACTTC	CASSSRGSYEQYF
15	TRBD1	TRBV19	.	TRBJ1-2	TGTGCCAGTAGTTGGGGGACAGGGGAATTGTATGGCTACACCTTC	CASSWGTGELYGYTF
15	.	TRBV7-7	.	TRBJ2-5	TGTGCCAGCAGCCCCTACTTAGTGGAGGGGGAGACCCAGTACTTC	CASSPYLVEGETQYF
14	.	TRBV7-2	.	TRBJ1-6	TGTGCCAGCAGCTTAGATAACCCCTACCACCGCCTCCACTTT	CASSLDNPYHRLHF
16	TRBD2	TRBV27	.	TRBJ2-2	TGTGCCAGCAGTCTCTTCAGCGGGATTACGTCCGGGGAGCTGTTTTTT	CASSLFSGITSGELFF
16	.	TRBV7-2	.	TRBJ1-1	TGTGCCAGCAGCTTGAGTCCGCCAGGGATGAACACTGAAGCTTTCTTT	CASSLSPPGMNTEAFF
15	TRBD1	TRBV7-9	.	TRBJ1-2	TGTGCCAGCAGCTCCGGACAGGAGCTTAACTATGGCTACACCTTC	CASSSGQELNYGYTF
12	.	TRBV18	.	TRBJ2-3	TGTGCCAGCTCACTAAGCACAGATACGCAGTATTTT	CASSLSTDTQYF
18	TRBD1	TRBV19	.	TRBJ2-2	TGTGCCAGTGGTTCTGGGGACAGGGGTCGGGCTAACACCGGGGAGCTGTTTTTT	CASGSGDRGRANTGELFF
15	TRBD1	TRBV5-4	.	TRBJ2-7	TGTGCCAGCAGCTTGCCGGGACAGGGCGCGTCCGAGCAGTACTTC	CASSLPGQGASEQYF
15	.	TRBV7-8	few	TRBJ1-6	TGTGCCAGCAGCTTGTCGTGGGGGAGGAATTCACCCCTCCACTTT	CASSLSWGRNSPLHF
15	.	TRBV3-1/TRBV3-2	.	TRBJ1-2	TGTGCCAGCAGCCAAGATGGGGCAGTGAGCTATGGCTACACCTTC	CASSQDGAVSYGYTF
15	.	TRBV10-3	.	TRBJ2-3	TGTGCCATCAGTGTGGGGCAAACCTACACAGATACGCAGTATTTT	CAISVGQTYTDTQYF
15	.	TRBV28	.	TRBJ2-6	TGTGCCAGCAGGTTAGAGGCGCCTGGGGCCAACGTCCTGACTTTC	CASRLEAPGANVLTF
15	TRBD2	TRBV11-3	.	TRBJ2-5	TGTGCCAGCAGCTTCGGGACTAGCGGGAAAGAGACCCAGTACTTC	CASSFGTSGKETQYF
14	.	TRBV2	.	TRBJ2-7	TGTGCCAGCAGTGTTTCGAGACAGAGCTACGAGCAGTACTTC	CASSVSRQSYEQYF
13	.	TRBV7-2	.	TRBJ1-1	TGTGCCAGCACCTCGCAGGGGAACACTGAAGCTTTCTTT	CASTSQGNTEAFF
17	TRBD2	TRBV7-2	.	TRBJ2-3	TGTGCCAGCAGCCTGGGGAGCGGGAGTCGGGTAACAGATACGCAGTATTTT	CASSLGSGSRVTDTQYF
16	TRBD2	TRBV6-2/TRBV6-3	.	TRBJ2-1	TGTGCCAGCAGTTTCGGACTAGCGGGGGGGCCGGGTGAGCAGTTCTTC	CASSFGLAGGPGEQFF
15	TRBD1	TRBV6-1	.	TRBJ1-5	TGTGCCAGCAGTGAAGGAGGACAGGTTTGGCAGCCCCAGCATTTT	CASSEGGQVWQPQHF
16	TRBD2	TRBV28	.	TRBJ2-5	TGTGCCAGCAGTTTATTCCTAGCGGGGGTCCAAGAGACCCAGTACTTC	CASSLFLAGVQETQYF
13	TRBD2	TRBV2	.	TRBJ2-1	TGTGCCAGCACCTTAGCGGGGTATAATGAGCAGTTCTTC	CASTLAGYNEQFF
18	.	TRBV6-6	.	TRBJ1-3	TGTGCCAGCAGTCGGACATACCCTGGGGGGACCTCTGGAAACACCATATATTTT	CASSRTYPGGTSGNTIYF
16	.	TRBV10-3	.	TRBJ2-1	TGTGCCATCAGTACCGAGACAGGAATCTCCTACAATGAGCAGTTCTTC	CAISTETGISYNEQFF
18	.	TRBV7-9	.	TRBJ2-2	TGTGCCAGCAGCTCGTCAGGGTTAGGCCACATACGGCCCGGGGAGCTGTTTTTT	CASSSSGLGHIRPGELFF
13	.	TRBV11-2	.	TRBJ2-3	TGTGCCAGCAGCCGCCAAGAGAGAGTTACGCAGTATTTT	CASSRQERVTQYF
16	TRBD2	TRBV7-6	.	TRBJ2-1	TGTGCCAGCAGCTTACTCGCTAGCGGGGGATACAATGAGCAGTTCTTC	CASSLLASGGYNEQFF
13	.	TRBV5-6	few	TRBJ2-7	TGTGCCAGCAGCTTACAGGACCTCTACGAGCAGTACTTC	CASSLQDLYEQYF
18	TRBD1	TRBV5-1	.	TRBJ2-2	TGCGCCAGCAGCTGGGGATCTGGAGGGACAGGGGGCCCCGGGGAGCTGTTTTTT	CASSWGSGGTGGPGELFF
16	TRBD2	TRBV5-4	.	TRBJ2-7	TGTGCCAGCAGCTGGACTAGCGGGGGGGCCAGGTACGAGCAGTACTTC	CASSWTSGGARYEQYF
15	TRBD2	TRBV28	.	TRBJ2-1	TGTGCCATCGAGACTAGCGGGATCGGGTACAATGAGCAGTTCTTC	CAIETSGIGYNEQFF
15	TRBD1	TRBV19	once	TRBJ2-1	TGTGCCAGTAGTATAGCCAAAGACAGGGTTTCTGAGCAGTTCTTC	CASSIAKDRVSEQFF
13	.	TRBV28	.	TRBJ2-7	TGTGCCAGCAGTTTCAGTAGACGCCCACGAGGGTACTTC	CASSFSRRPRGYF
17	TRBD2	TRBV3-1/TRBV3-2	.	TRBJ2-1	TGTGCCAGCAGCCTTACCCCCGGGACTAGTTCTTCCAATGAGCAGTTCTTC	CASSLTPGTSSSNEQFF
14	TRBD1	TRBV11-2	.	TRBJ2-7	TGTGCCAGCAGCTTCCCAGGGGGCTCCTACGAGCAGTACTTC	CASSFPGGSYEQYF
15	TRBD1	TRBV3-1/TRBV3-2	.	TRBJ1-4	TGTGCCAGCAGCTCACGAGGGACAGGGGGCGAAAAACTGTTTTTT	CASSSRGTGGEKLFF
15	TRBD1	TRBV5-4	.	TRBJ2-7	TGTGCCAGCAGCTCCCGACAGGGCCCTCTCTCCGAGCAGTACTTC	CASSSRQGPLSEQYF
15	.	TRBV5-8	.	TRBJ2-1	TGTGCCAGCAGCTTATGGGGGGACGGCTACAATGAGCAGTTCTTC	CASSLWGDGYNEQFF
18	.	TRBV6-6	.	TRBJ2-6	TGTGCCAGCACTCGAATATTCGGGAAAAGCTCTGGGGCCAACGTCCTGACTTTC	CASTRIFGKSSGANVLTF
13	.	TRBV28	.	TRBJ1-6	TGTGCCAGCATTCACCAGGAAGGATCACCCCTCCACTTT	CASIHQEGSPLHF
15	TRBD2	TRBV5-4	.	TRBJ2-1	TGTGCCAGCAGCCCCCCCGGGACTACCATCAATGAGCAGTTCTTC	CASSPPGTTINEQFF
12	.	TRBV6-5	.	TRBJ2-1	TGTGCCAGCAGTTACTCGTCGAATGAGCAGTTCTTC	CASSYSSNEQFF
18	TRBD1	TRBV19	.	TRBJ1-2	TGTGCCAGTAGTCCGGGGACAGGGTCGGGGTCCAGGGTATCTGGCTACACCTTC	CASSPGTGSGSRVSGYTF